This passage covers 13 T cell receptor beta chains from one sample sequenced in a study of cytomegalovirus exposure and HLA in healthy donors. Amplification used 60 Vbeta primers and 13 Jbeta primers. The repertoire was sequenced with immunoSEQ multiplex PCR; TCRdb's copy has only in-frame clones and lacks some. This sample carries approximately 53,000 clones, about three quarters of them seen once, and the ten largest clones take less than 9.5%. Sequencing input: PBMCs. The source of these receptors is a woman aged 45-65 years in good health and CMV-seronegative.

The V call is TRBV6-1, the J call TRBJ2-3; the match to TRBD2 covers 12 bases. The CDR3 extends over 15 amino acids. The V and J ends lost 6 bases and 1 base, in that order; junction bases with no gene match: 2. CDR1 is MNHNS and CDR2 is SASEGT in the germline V gene. For the CDR3, the DNA is TGTGCCAGCAGGGGACTAGCGGGTCGCACAGATACGCAGTATTTT. This sequence encodes CASRGLAGRTDTQYF.

V usage is TRBV7-9 and J usage is TRBJ2-1, with D possibly matching TRBD2 (6 bases). Germline CDR1 SEHNR, CDR2 FQNEAQ (reference sequence). CDR3 size: 15 residues. V was shortened by 6 bases and J by 5 bases, with 17 bases between the two germline ends. In DNA form, the CDR3 reads TGTGCCAGCAGGGGGACCGGGACTCCTAACAATGAGCAGTTCTTC. It yields the protein CASRGTGTPNNEQFF.

The chain carries TRBV6-6 and TRBJ2-5; 11 nucleotides line up with TRBD1. In germline, CDR1 is MNHNY, CDR2 SVGAGI (reference sequence). CDR3 length equals 15 residues. V trimming: 6 bases; J trimming: 2 bases; junction bases outside the gene matches: 5. The CDR3 nucleotides are TGTGCCAGCAGGGACGGGACAGGGGGGCAAGAGACCCAGTACTTC. Translated, it gives CASRDGTGGQETQYF.

The genes are TRBV2 and TRBJ2-3; D not certain. V lost 5 bases to trimming and J lost 4 bases, with 13 bases between them. Germline CDR1 and CDR2: SNHLY and FYNNEI. CDR3 length: 14 amino acids. This CDR3 is CASSLASPPDTQYF. DNA for the CDR3: TGTGCCAGCAGTTTAGCATCCCCACCAGATACGCAGTATTTT.

V is TRBV11-2 and J is TRBJ2-1; unclear D gene. This CDR3 region has 14 residues. V lost 0 bases, J lost 2 bases, and 5 bases lay in between. The germline CDR1 and CDR2 sequences are SGHAT and FQNNGV. The CDR3 spells CASSLDPTYNEQFF. The CDR3 DNA reads TGTGCCAGCAGCTTAGATCCCACCTACAATGAGCAGTTCTTC.

The V and J genes are TRBV19 and TRBJ1-1; TRBD1 aligns across 9 bases. This CDR3 region has 14 residues. Per the germline V gene, CDR1 is LNHDA and CDR2 is SQIVND (reference sequence). The ends lost 6 bases at V and 6 bases at J; junction bases unmatched: 8. CDR3 sequence (DNA): TGTGCCAGTAGAGGCCCAGGACAGGGGCCTGAAGCTTTCTTT. This translates into CASRGPGQGPEAFF.

For this clone: No conserved phenylalanine or tryptophan is present at the end of the CDR3, so a read error is the likely explanation. The chain couples TRBV2 to TRBJ1-5; the match to TRBD1 covers 7 bases. This CDR3 is 15 amino acids long. From germline, CDR1 is SNHLY and CDR2 FYNNEI. V shed 3 bases, J shed 3 bases, and the junction held 5 bases outside the gene matches. The CDR3 sequence is CASSEGTAYNQPQHV. The CDR3 bases are TGTGCCAGCAGTGAGGGGACAGCTTACAATCAGCCCCAGCATGTT.

This clone came up a few times. The chain carries TRBV5-4 and TRBJ1-1, with D possibly being TRBD1 (5 bases). This CDR3 has 15 residues. Germline lookup yields CDR1 SGHNT and CDR2 YYREEE (reference sequence). With 4 bases removed from V and 3 bases from J, the gap between germline ends came to 16 bases. The chain's CDR3 is CASSPTDSLDTEAFF. CDR3 DNA: TGTGCCAGCAGCCCAACTGACAGTCTGGACACTGAAGCTTTCTTT.

This clone has at least ten counts. V and J are TRBV19 and TRBJ1-5, with D perhaps TRBD1 (6 bases). CDR3 length equals 16 residues. CDR1 and CDR2 from the germline V gene are LNHDA and SQIVND (reference sequence). Trimming cost V 1 base and J 7 bases, with 17 bases left between them. The CDR3 reads CASSIVAQGMVQPQHF. The CDR3 bases are TGTGCCAGTAGTATAGTTGCGCAGGGGATGGTCCAGCCCCAGCATTTT. Supplemented by reference TRBV19 and TRBJ1-5, the full variable domain reads DGGITQSPKYLFRKEGQNVTLSCEQNLNHDAMYWYRQDPGQGLRLIYYSQIVNDFQKGDIAEGYSVSREKKESFPLTVTSAQKNPTAFYLCASSIVAQGMVQPQHFGDGTRLSIL.

This clone was seen a single time. CDR3 sequence reads: CASISTGSETQYF. The CDR3 DNA follows: TGTGCCAGCATATCGACAGGATCGGAGACCCAGTACTTC. The rearrangement links TRBV6-5 to TRBJ2-5, with D possibly being TRBD1 (6 bases). The germline V and J ends were trimmed by 7 bases and 5 bases, with 14 bases remaining between them. The germline V gene has CDR1 MNHEY and CDR2 SVGAGI. The CDR3 has 13 amino acids.

The V call is TRBV27, the J call TRBJ2-5; tentative D call: TRBD2 (6 bases). The germline V and J ends were trimmed by 5 bases and 3 bases, with 13 bases remaining between them. CDR1 and CDR2 (germline): MNHEY, SMNVEV (reference sequence). The CDR3 consists of 14 residues. Here the CDR3 DNA reads TGTGCCAGCAGTCCGTCGGGACTTAAAGAGACCCAGTACTTC. Translating it yields CASSPSGLKETQYF.

There are a few counts of this clone. This chain uses TRBV5-1 with TRBJ1-4; D may be TRBD1 (6 bases). The CDR3 runs to 16 residues. Trimming cost V 1 base and J 0 bases, with 10 bases left between them. The germline V gene has CDR1 SGHRS and CDR2 YFSETQ. The chain's CDR3 is CASSLLQGPTNEKLFF. CDR3 nucleotide sequence: TGCGCCAGCAGCTTGTTACAGGGCCCAACTAATGAAAAACTGTTTTTT.

The CDR3: CASSYSSGINEKLFF. The CDR3 coding sequence is TGTGCCAGCAGTTACTCCTCGGGGATAAATGAAAAACTGTTTTTT. The V gene is TRBV6-7, the J gene TRBJ1-4, with D uncertain. TRBV6-7 is given ORF status, its function remaining uncertain. CDR3 length: 15 residues. V dropped 0 bases and J dropped 5 bases, with 10 bases sitting between them.